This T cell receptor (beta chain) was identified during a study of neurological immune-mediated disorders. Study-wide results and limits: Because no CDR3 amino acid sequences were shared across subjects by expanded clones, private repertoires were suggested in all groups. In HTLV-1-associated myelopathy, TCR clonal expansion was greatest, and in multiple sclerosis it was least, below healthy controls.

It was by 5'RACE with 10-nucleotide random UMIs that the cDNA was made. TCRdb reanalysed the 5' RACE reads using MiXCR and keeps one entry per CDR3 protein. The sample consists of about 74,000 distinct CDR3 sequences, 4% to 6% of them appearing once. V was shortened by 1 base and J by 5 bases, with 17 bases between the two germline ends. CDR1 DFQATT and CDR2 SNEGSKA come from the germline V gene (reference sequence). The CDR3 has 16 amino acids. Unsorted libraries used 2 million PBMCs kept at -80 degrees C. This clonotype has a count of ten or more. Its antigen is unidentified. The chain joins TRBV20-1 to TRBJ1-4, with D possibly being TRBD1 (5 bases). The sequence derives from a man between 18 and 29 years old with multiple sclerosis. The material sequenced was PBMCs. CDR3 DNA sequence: TGCAGTGCTAGAGCACCCCTTGGGGGAGGGAATGAAAAACTGTTTTTT. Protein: CSARAPLGGGNEKLFF.